This TCR beta chain was sequenced for a study of T cell changes during pregnancy in multiple sclerosis. Generated by immunoSEQ multiplex PCR, the TCRdb table keeps only in-frame clones and is missing some. The repertoire has around 40,000 clones, around nine tenths of them found once; the top ten carry 0.6% to 1%. The CDR3 spans 14 residues. In germline, CDR1 is SGHVS, CDR2 FQNEAQ. V was shortened by 5 bases and J by 6 bases, with 16 bases between the two germline ends. The specimen was CD4+ T cells from peripheral blood mononuclear cells, collected after pregnancy. This TCR was sampled from a female donor in good health, enrolled as a control in a pregnancy study. This chain links TRBV7-8 with TRBJ1-2; TRBD1 might be the D (5 bases). CDR3 in amino acids: CASSPGRELHGYTF. For the CDR3, the DNA is TGTGCCAGCAGCCCAGGGAGGGAGTTACATGGCTACACCTTC.